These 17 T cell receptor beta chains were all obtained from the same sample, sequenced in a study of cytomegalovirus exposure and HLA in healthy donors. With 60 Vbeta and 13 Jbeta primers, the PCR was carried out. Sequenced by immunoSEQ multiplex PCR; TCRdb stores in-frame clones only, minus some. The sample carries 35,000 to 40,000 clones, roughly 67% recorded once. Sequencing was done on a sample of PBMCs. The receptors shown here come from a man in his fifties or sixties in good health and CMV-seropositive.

The CDR3 DNA reads TGTGCCAGCAGCTTAGATCCAGGGAACTATGGCTACACCTTC. Its protein is CASSLDPGNYGYTF. This rearrangement joins TRBV7-2 to TRBJ1-2; perhaps TRBD1 as D (5 bases). CDR1 SGHTA and CDR2 FQGNSA come from the germline V gene. The CDR3 extends over 14 amino acids. V gave up 1 base and J gave up 2 bases, with 8 bases separating them.

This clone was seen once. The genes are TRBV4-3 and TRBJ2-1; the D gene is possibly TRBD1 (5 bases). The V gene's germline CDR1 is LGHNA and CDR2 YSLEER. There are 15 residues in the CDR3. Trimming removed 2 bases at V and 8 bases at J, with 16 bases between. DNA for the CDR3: TGCGCCAGCAGCCAAAGCAGGCAGGGTGGCGATGAGCAGTTCTTC. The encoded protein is CASSQSRQGGDEQFF.

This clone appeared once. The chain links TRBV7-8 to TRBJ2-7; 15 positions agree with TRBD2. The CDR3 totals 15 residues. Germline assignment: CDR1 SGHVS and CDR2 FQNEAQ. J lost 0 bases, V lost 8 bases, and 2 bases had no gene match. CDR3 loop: CASGGLAGGSYEQYF. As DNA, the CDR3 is TGTGCCAGCGGGGGACTAGCGGGGGGCTCCTACGAGCAGTACTTC.

DNA of the CDR3: TGTGCCAGCAGTTATGCCATTCAGGGGCAGCCCCAGCATTTT. Protein product: CASSYAIQGQPQHF. The rearrangement joins TRBV28 to TRBJ1-5; weak D call: TRBD1 (6 bases). Germline CDR1 and CDR2: MDHEN and SYDVKM. The CDR3 is made up of 14 amino acids. Between the trimmed V and J ends, which lost 4 bases and 7 bases, there was a span of 14 bases.

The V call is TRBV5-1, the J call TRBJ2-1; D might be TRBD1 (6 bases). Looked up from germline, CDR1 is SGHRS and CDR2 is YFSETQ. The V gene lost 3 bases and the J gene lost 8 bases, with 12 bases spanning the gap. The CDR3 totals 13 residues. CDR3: CASSSLQGYEQFF. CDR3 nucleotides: TGCGCCAGCAGCTCGCTACAGGGCTATGAGCAGTTCTTC. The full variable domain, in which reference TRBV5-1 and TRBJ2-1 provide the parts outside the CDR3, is KAGVTQTPRYLIKTRGQQVTLSCSPISGHRSVSWYQQTPGQGLQFLFEYFSETQRNKGNFPGRFSGRQFSNSRSEMNVSTLELGDSALYLCASSSLQGYEQFFGPGTRLTVL.

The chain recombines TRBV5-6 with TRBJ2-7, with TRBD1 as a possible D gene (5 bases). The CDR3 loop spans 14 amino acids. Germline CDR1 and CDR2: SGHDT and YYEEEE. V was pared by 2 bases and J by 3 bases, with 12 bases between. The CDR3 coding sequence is TGTGCCAGCAGCTTAGGTGGCAGGGACTACGAGCAGTACTTC. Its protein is CASSLGGRDYEQYF.

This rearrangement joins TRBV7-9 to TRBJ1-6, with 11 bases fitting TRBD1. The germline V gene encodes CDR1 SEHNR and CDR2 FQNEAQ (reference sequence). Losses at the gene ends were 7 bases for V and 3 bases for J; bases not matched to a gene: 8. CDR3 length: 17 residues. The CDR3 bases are TGTGCCAGCAACCCAACCGGGACAGGGGGCTATAATTCACCCCTCCACTTT. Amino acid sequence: CASNPTGTGGYNSPLHF.

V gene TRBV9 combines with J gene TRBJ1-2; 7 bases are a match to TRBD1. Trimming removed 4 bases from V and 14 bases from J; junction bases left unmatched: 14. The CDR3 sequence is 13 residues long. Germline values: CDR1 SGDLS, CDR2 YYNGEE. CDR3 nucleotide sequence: TGTGCCAGCAGCCCGAGACAGGGCTCTAGCAATACCTTC. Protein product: CASSPRQGSSNTF.

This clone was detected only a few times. The CDR3 region is CAISEYRGSTDTQYF. In nucleotides, the CDR3 is TGTGCCATCAGTGAATACAGGGGGAGCACAGATACGCAGTATTTT. V and J are TRBV10-3 and TRBJ2-3, with 8 nucleotides matching TRBD1. The germline gives CDR1 ENHRY, CDR2 SYGVKD. The CDR3 loop spans 15 amino acids. V was clipped by 3 bases and J by 0 bases; unmatched bases: 2.

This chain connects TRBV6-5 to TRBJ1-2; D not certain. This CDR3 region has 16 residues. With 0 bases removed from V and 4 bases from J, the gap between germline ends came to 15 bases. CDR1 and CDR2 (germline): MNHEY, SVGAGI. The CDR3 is CASSYSSTDWGYGYTF. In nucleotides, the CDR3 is TGTGCCAGCAGTTACTCGAGTACGGACTGGGGCTATGGCTACACCTTC.

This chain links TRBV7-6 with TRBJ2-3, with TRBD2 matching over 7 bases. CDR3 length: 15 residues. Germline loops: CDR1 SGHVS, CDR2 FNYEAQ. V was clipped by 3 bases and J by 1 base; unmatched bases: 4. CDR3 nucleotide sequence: TGTGCCAGCAGCTTCCGGCTAGCGGGCACAGATACGCAGTATTTT. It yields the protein CASSFRLAGTDTQYF.

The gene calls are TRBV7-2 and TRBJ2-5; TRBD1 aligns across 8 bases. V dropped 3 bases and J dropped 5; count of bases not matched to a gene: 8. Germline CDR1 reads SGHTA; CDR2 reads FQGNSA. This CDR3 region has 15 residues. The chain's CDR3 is CASSFQGAGGETQYF. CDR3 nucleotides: TGTGCCAGCAGCTTTCAGGGGGCGGGCGGGGAGACCCAGTACTTC.

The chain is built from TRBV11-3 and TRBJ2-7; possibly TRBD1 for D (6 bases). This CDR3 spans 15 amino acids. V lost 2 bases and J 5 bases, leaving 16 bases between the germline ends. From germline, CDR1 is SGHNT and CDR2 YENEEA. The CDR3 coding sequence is TGTGCCAGCAGCTTAAGCTCCTGGGGGCTTGACGAGCAGTACTTC. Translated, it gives CASSLSSWGLDEQYF.

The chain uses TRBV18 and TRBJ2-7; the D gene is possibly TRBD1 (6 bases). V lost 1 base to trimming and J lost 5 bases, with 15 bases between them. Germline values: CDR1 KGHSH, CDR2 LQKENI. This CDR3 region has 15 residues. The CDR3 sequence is CASSPQTDTGNEQYF. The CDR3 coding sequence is TGTGCCAGCTCACCACAAACAGACACAGGGAACGAGCAGTACTTC. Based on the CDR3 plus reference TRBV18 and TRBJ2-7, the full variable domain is NAGVMQNPRHLVRRRGQEARLRCSPMKGHSHVYWYRQLPEEGLKFMVYLQKENIIDESGMPKERFSAEFPKEGPSILRIQQVVRGDSAAYFCASSPQTDTGNEQYFGPGTRLTVT.

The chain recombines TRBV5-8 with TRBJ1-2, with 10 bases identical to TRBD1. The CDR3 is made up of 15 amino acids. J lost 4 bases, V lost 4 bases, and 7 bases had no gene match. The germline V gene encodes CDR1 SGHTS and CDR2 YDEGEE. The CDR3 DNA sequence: TGTGCCAGCAGCCGCCGGGACAGGGGCACCTATGGCTACACCTTC. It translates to CASSRRDRGTYGYTF.

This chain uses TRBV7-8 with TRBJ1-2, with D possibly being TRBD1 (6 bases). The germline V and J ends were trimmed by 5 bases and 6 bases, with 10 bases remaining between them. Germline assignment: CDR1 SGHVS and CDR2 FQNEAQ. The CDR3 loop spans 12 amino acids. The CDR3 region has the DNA TGTGCCAGCAGCGTATACAGGGATGGCTACACCTTC. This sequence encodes CASSVYRDGYTF. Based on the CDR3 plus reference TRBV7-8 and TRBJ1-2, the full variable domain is GAGVSQSPRYKVAKRGQDVALRCDPISGHVSLFWYQQALGQGPEFLTYFQNEAQLDKSGLPSDRFFAERPEGSVSTLKIQRTQQEDSAVYLCASSVYRDGYTFGSGTRLTVV.

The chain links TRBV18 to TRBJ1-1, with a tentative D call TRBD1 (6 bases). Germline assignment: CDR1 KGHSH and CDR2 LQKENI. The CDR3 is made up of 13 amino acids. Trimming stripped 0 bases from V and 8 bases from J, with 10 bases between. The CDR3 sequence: CASSPPSTGEAFF. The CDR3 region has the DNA TGTGCCAGCTCACCACCGTCGACAGGAGAAGCTTTCTTT. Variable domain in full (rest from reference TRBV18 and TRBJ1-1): NAGVMQNPRHLVRRRGQEARLRCSPMKGHSHVYWYRQLPEEGLKFMVYLQKENIIDESGMPKERFSAEFPKEGPSILRIQQVVRGDSAAYFCASSPPSTGEAFFGQGTRLTVV.